A single sample is the source of the 6 T cell receptor beta chains below, sequenced in a study of CD8 T cells in Susac syndrome. When the RNA was reverse transcribed, random hexamers were used with an input of roughly 0.5 to 1 ug. MiXCR, run by TCRdb on the immunoSEQ multiplex PCR reads, gives a single entry per CDR3 protein. The data hold 100,000 to 150,000 distinct CDR3 sequences, with 90% to 95% observed a single time. The sequenced sample consisted of CD4+ T cells from PBMCs. These TCRs come from a human donor with multiple sclerosis.

V usage is TRBV18 and J usage is TRBJ1-4, with D possibly TRBD1 on 6 matching bases. Per germline, CDR1 KGHSH and CDR2 LQKENI. V dropped 6 bases and J dropped 8 bases, with 19 bases sitting between them. The CDR3 is 15 residues long. CDR3: CASSPRGGRNEKLFF. DNA of the CDR3: TGTGCCAGCTCCCCTCGAGGGGGAAGAAACGAAAAACTGTTTTTT.

The chain employs TRBV20-1 and TRBJ1-4; 7 bases map to TRBD1. Germline V gene lookup returns CDR1 DFQATT and CDR2 SNEGSKA (reference sequence). The CDR3 has 16 residues. After removal of 3 bases from V and 8 bases from J, the junction contained 15 bases not matched to a gene. The CDR3 sequence: CSASPGTESLEEKLFF. The CDR3 DNA follows: TGCAGTGCTAGTCCCGGGACAGAAAGTCTTGAAGAAAAACTGTTTTTT.

The chain uses TRBV30 and TRBJ1-2, with unresolved D. The CDR3 consists of 13 residues. Deletions cut 2 bases from V and 6 bases from J, with 13 bases between. Germline values: CDR1 GTSNPN, CDR2 SVGIG (reference sequence). CDR3 protein: CAWSYNAEDGYTF. The CDR3 DNA follows: TGTGCCTGGAGTTATAATGCGGAGGATGGCTACACCTTC.

This chain uses TRBV7-2 with TRBJ2-7; perhaps TRBD1 as D (6 bases). Trimming removed 4 bases at V and 3 bases at J, with 10 bases between. CDR1 SGHTA and CDR2 FQGNSA come from the germline V gene. The CDR3 spans 13 residues. CDR3 sequence: CASSSNRVYEQYF. In DNA form, the CDR3 reads TGTGCCAGCAGCTCGAACAGGGTCTACGAGCAGTACTTC.

In its sample, this clonotype was seen once. This chain joins TRBV6-4 and TRBJ2-7; D is unclear. This CDR3 is 13 amino acids long. Germline lookup yields CDR1 MRHNA and CDR2 SNTAGT. Trimming stripped 3 bases from V and 3 bases from J, with 9 bases between. DNA for the CDR3: TGTGCCAGCAGTGATGTCAGATACTACGAGCAGTACTTC. Its translation: CASSDVRYYEQYF.

This sequence joins TRBV20-1 and TRBJ1-4; tentative D call: TRBD1 (6 bases). CDR1 is DFQATT and CDR2 is SNEGSKA in the germline V gene (reference sequence). This CDR3 has 13 amino acids. The V gene lost 8 bases and the J gene lost 3 bases, with 13 bases spanning the gap. The CDR3 is CSTNRVANEKLFF. CDR3 DNA sequence: TGCAGTACCAACAGGGTGGCTAATGAAAAACTGTTTTTT.